This T cell receptor beta chain was found in a study of blood T cell repertoires in COVID-19. The CDR3 covers 16 residues. Germline V gene sequence: CDR1 SGHDT, CDR2 YYEEEE. The V end lost 3 bases, the J end lost 0 bases, and 13 bases lay between the germline ends. Assay used: immunoSEQ multiplex PCR; TCRdb lists only in-frame clones, some missing. This table holds 300,000 to 350,000 clones, approximately 88% found once. The age range of participants was about 18 to 100 years, with residence in roughly 25 US areas. Recovered participants had two consecutive negative NP/OP PCR tests, healthcare professional clearance, or symptom resolution. The count of this clone is one.

The clonotype comes from a man aged 25 to 45 who had recovered from COVID-19. Sequenced sample: PBMCs or T cells enriched from blood (not recorded which). The chain uses TRBV5-6 and TRBJ1-3, with TRBD1 as a possible D gene (5 bases). CDR3 sequence reads: CASSSPGTFSGNTIYF. The DNA for the CDR3 is TGTGCCAGCAGCTCCCCGGGGACTTTCTCTGGAAACACCATATATTTT.